The 19 T cell receptor beta chains below were found in one sample sequenced in a study of cytomegalovirus exposure and HLA in healthy donors. This PCR relied on a set of 60 Vbeta primers and 13 Jbeta primers. Here immunoSEQ multiplex PCR was the method, and the copy in TCRdb shows in-frame clones only, minus some. The sample lists roughly 150,000 clones, 82% occurring once. Source material: PBMCs. The receptors shown here come from a woman aged 50 to 65 in good health and CMV-seropositive.

The J gene is TRBJ2-1, the V gene TRBV7-6; weak D call: TRBD1 (6 bases). CDR3 length: 16 residues. With 5 bases removed from V and 13 bases from J, the gap between germline ends came to 27 bases. Looked up from germline, CDR1 is SGHVS and CDR2 is FNYEAQ. CDR3 sequence reads: CASSPLSFESPGGQFF. The CDR3, as DNA: TGTGCCAGCAGCCCACTAAGCTTTGAATCCCCTGGGGGCCAGTTCTTC. The whole variable domain, filled in from reference TRBV7-6 and TRBJ2-1, reads GAGVSQSPRYKVTKRGQDVALRCDPISGHVSLYWYRQALGQGPEFLTYFNYEAQQDKSGLPNDRFSAERPEGSISTLTIQRTEQRDSAMYRCASSPLSFESPGGQFFGPGTRLTVL.

This chain joins TRBV19 and TRBJ1-2; D is unresolved. The length of the CDR3 is 11 residues. The germline V gene encodes CDR1 LNHDA and CDR2 SQIVND (reference sequence). CDR3 nucleotides: TGTGCTGCGGTGACGGGGTATGGCTACACCTTC. It specifies CAAVTGYGYTF. Drawing the rest from reference TRBV19 and TRBJ1-2, the complete variable domain is DGGITQSPKYLFRKEGQNVTLSCEQNLNHDAMYWYRQDPGQGLRLIYYSQIVNDFQKGDIAEGYSVSREKKESFPLTVTSAQKNPTAFYLCAAVTGYGYTFGSGTRLTVV.

This clone was detected once. This chain connects TRBV7-9 to TRBJ2-1; TRBD2 matches 7 bases. The CDR3 is made up of 14 amino acids. Germline-derived CDR1 and CDR2 are SEHNR and FQNEAQ (reference sequence). V gave up 2 bases and J gave up 6 bases; unmatched junction bases: 4. The CDR3: CASSLRIAGNEQFF. The CDR3 coding sequence is TGTGCCAGCAGCTTACGGATAGCGGGCAATGAGCAGTTCTTC.

There are a few counts of this clone. The J gene is TRBJ1-5, the V gene TRBV6-1, with 9 positions matching TRBD1. Germline CDR1 reads MNHNS; CDR2 reads SASEGT. Trimming at V came to 4 bases and at J to 2 bases, leaving 9 bases not matched to a gene. This CDR3 spans 17 amino acids. The CDR3 sequence is CASSAPTGGFGNQPQHF. CDR3 bases: TGTGCCAGCAGTGCACCAACAGGGGGCTTTGGCAATCAGCCCCAGCATTTT.

V gene TRBV5-1 combines with J gene TRBJ2-7; 8 bases align to TRBD1. CDR3 length: 14 amino acids. V shed 0 bases and J 5 bases; nucleotides not matched to a gene: 4. Germline CDR1 and CDR2: SGHRS and YFSETQ. The CDR3 DNA sequence: TGCGCCAGCAGCTTGGGGACAGGGTCCAACGAGCAGTACTTC. Its protein product is CASSLGTGSNEQYF.

The chain has TRBV27 and TRBJ2-6, with 8 positions matching TRBD1. Trimming took 5 bases from V and 4 from J; bases not matched to a gene: 4. CDR1 MNHEY and CDR2 SMNVEV come from the germline V gene (reference sequence). The CDR3 has 15 residues. In nucleotides, the CDR3 is TGTGCCAGCAGTCCCGACAGGGGAGGGGCCAACGTCCTGACTTTC. It specifies CASSPDRGGANVLTF.

The chain combines TRBV12-5 with TRBJ1-2, with a tentative D call TRBD1 (6 bases). V lost 5 bases and J lost 2, with 18 bases in between. The CDR3 totals 16 residues. Germline assignment: CDR1 LGHNT and CDR2 FRNRAP. The CDR3 sequence is CASGVPTGRGNYGYTF. In DNA, the CDR3 is TGTGCTAGTGGTGTACCCACGGGCAGGGGAAACTATGGCTACACCTTC. The full variable domain, with the rest looked up from reference TRBV12-5 and TRBJ1-2, is DARVTQTPRHKVTEMGQEVTMRCQPILGHNTVFWYRQTMMQGLELLAYFRNRAPLDDSGMPKDRFSAEMPDATLATLKIQPSEPRDSAVYFCASGVPTGRGNYGYTFGSGTRLTVV.

The chain combines TRBV9 with TRBJ1-2, with TRBD1 matching over 7 bases. Unmatched junction bases numbered 12, after V lost 6 bases and J lost 1 base. Germline V CDR1 and CDR2: SGDLS, YYNGEE. CDR3 length: 16 amino acids. The CDR3 reads CASNPVVGTVNYGYTF. DNA for the CDR3: TGTGCCAGCAACCCCGTCGTCGGGACAGTTAACTATGGCTACACCTTC. Looking up the rest from reference TRBV9 and TRBJ1-2 gives the full variable domain: DSGVTQTPKHLITATGQRVTLRCSPRSGDLSVYWYQQSLDQGLQFLIQYYNGEERAKGNILERFSAQQFPDLHSELNLSSLELGDSALYFCASNPVVGTVNYGYTFGSGTRLTVV.

This rearrangement joins TRBV10-3 to TRBJ2-1; TRBD2 agrees at 8 bases. Germline values: CDR1 ENHRY, CDR2 SYGVKD. The CDR3 is 16 amino acids. The V segment lost 0 bases and the J segment 5 bases; nucleotides outside the gene matches: 6. The chain's CDR3 is CAISESGGGLNNEQFF. CDR3 nucleotide sequence: TGTGCCATCAGTGAGTCCGGGGGGGGATTAAACAATGAGCAGTTCTTC.

This clone was picked up one time. CDR3 coding DNA: TGTGCCAGCAGTGTCCAGGGTCCCCTAGCCAAAAACATTCAGTACTTC. Translated: CASSVQGPLAKNIQYF. The rearrangement joins TRBV28 to TRBJ2-4; a possible D gene is TRBD1 (5 bases). This CDR3 comprises 16 residues. With 5 bases removed from V and 0 bases from J, the gap between germline ends came to 14 bases. Per germline, CDR1 MDHEN and CDR2 SYDVKM. The variable domain in full, completed from reference TRBV28 and TRBJ2-4, reads DVKVTQSSRYLVKRTGEKVFLECVQDMDHENMFWYRQDPGLGLRLIYFSYDVKMKEKGDIPEGYSVSREKKERFSLILESASTNQTSMYLCASSVQGPLAKNIQYFGAGTRLSVL.

This chain uses TRBV7-9 with TRBJ2-7; 9 nucleotides align to TRBD1. CDR1 is SEHNR, CDR2 FQNEAQ, per germline (reference sequence). V trimming: 5 bases; J trimming: 1 base; junction bases outside the gene matches: 6. This CDR3 region has 15 residues. The CDR3 nucleotides read TGTGCCAGCAGCATTCCGGGACAGGGTTCCTACGAGCAGTACTTC. As protein: CASSIPGQGSYEQYF.

V is TRBV27 and J is TRBJ1-1, with TRBD1 matching 8 bases. CDR3 length: 15 residues. The V gene end was trimmed by 8 bases and the J gene end by 3 bases; junction bases not matched to a gene: 11. Germline CDR1 MNHEY, CDR2 SMNVEV (reference sequence). CDR3 nucleotides: TGTGCCAGCCATCGACAGGGGATAAGAGACACTGAAGCTTTCTTT. Protein sequence: CASHRQGIRDTEAFF.

This clone was detected once. CDR3 DNA: TGTGCCAGCAGCCTGCGTCTGACAGGCAATTACAATGAGCAGTTCTTC. This codes for CASSLRLTGNYNEQFF. The chain carries TRBV11-2 and TRBJ2-1, with a weak D call TRBD1 (6 bases). This CDR3 is built from 16 residues. CDR1 is SGHAT and CDR2 is FQNNGV in the germline V gene. The germline V and J ends were trimmed by 5 bases and 4 bases, with 18 bases remaining between them. Based on the CDR3 plus reference TRBV11-2 and TRBJ2-1, the full variable domain is EAGVAQSPRYKIIEKRQSVAFWCNPISGHATLYWYQQILGQGPKLLIQFQNNGVVDDSQLPKDRFSAERLKGVDSTLKIQPAKLEDSAVYLCASSLRLTGNYNEQFFGPGTRLTVL.

The genes are TRBV28 and TRBJ2-7, with a possible D match to TRBD1 (5 bases). The CDR3 is 13 residues long. Per the germline V gene, CDR1 is MDHEN and CDR2 is SYDVKM. Between the trimmed V and J ends, which lost 6 bases and 5 bases, there was a span of 14 bases. For the CDR3, the DNA is TGTGCCAGCAGCAACAGGTACTTCCACGAGCAGTACTTC. Amino acid sequence: CASSNRYFHEQYF.

The chain combines TRBV2 with TRBJ2-3; D remains unclear. The CDR3 has 15 residues. The germline V gene has CDR1 SNHLY and CDR2 FYNNEI. The V end lost 6 bases, the J end lost 3 bases, and 16 bases lay between the germline ends. For the CDR3, the DNA is TGTGCCAGCAGGGATGACTGGAGTGGGACAGATACGCAGTATTTT. It translates to CASRDDWSGTDTQYF.

The chain recombines TRBV7-6 with TRBJ2-3, with 8 bases matching TRBD1. Trimming at V came to 1 base and at J to 14 bases, leaving 11 bases not matched to a gene. CDR1 SGHVS and CDR2 FNYEAQ come from the germline V gene. The CDR3 is 14 amino acids. Written as DNA, the CDR3 is TGTGCCAGCAGCTTAGATGACAGGGGCGTTGTTGTGTATTTT. Its translation: CASSLDDRGVVVYF.

The chain recombines TRBV5-1 with TRBJ2-7; 7 bases are a match to TRBD2. Germline V lookup: CDR1 SGHRS, CDR2 YFSETQ. J gave up 3 bases and V 0 bases, and 12 bases lay outside the gene matches. The CDR3 runs 17 residues. The CDR3 loop is CASSLGSGGIRHYEQYF. DNA of the CDR3: TGCGCCAGCAGCTTGGGATCGGGGGGTATCCGTCACTACGAGCAGTACTTC. Supplemented by reference TRBV5-1 and TRBJ2-7, the full variable domain reads KAGVTQTPRYLIKTRGQQVTLSCSPISGHRSVSWYQQTPGQGLQFLFEYFSETQRNKGNFPGRFSGRQFSNSRSEMNVSTLELGDSALYLCASSLGSGGIRHYEQYFGPGTRLTVT.

The V gene is TRBV2, the J gene TRBJ1-1; possible D gene TRBD1, 5 bases. Germline-derived CDR1 and CDR2 are SNHLY and FYNNEI. CDR3 length: 13 residues. V lost 8 bases to trimming and J lost 10 bases, with 20 bases between them. CDR3: CASGRQMVARAFF. CDR3 coding DNA: TGTGCCAGCGGCAGACAGATGGTCGCGAGAGCTTTCTTT.

The chain has TRBV7-8 and TRBJ2-7; weak D call: TRBD1 (5 bases). CDR3 length equals 15 residues. The V gene lost 5 bases and the J gene lost 0 bases, with 14 bases spanning the gap. Germline V gives CDR1 SGHVS, CDR2 FQNEAQ. The CDR3 protein is CASSPHSDTSYEQYF. CDR3 bases: TGTGCCAGCAGCCCCCACTCGGACACCTCCTACGAGCAGTACTTC.